These 27 T cell receptor beta chains originate from one sample sequenced in a study of blood T cell repertoires in COVID-19. Profiled with immunoSEQ multiplex PCR; TCRdb holds only in-frame clones, not every one. The table has about 320,000 clones, around 83% seen once. The sequenced sample was peripheral blood. Receptor source: a woman aged 45-60 years with acute or convalescent COVID-19.

J is TRBJ2-1 and V is TRBV12-5; TRBD1 might be the D (6 bases). Germline-derived CDR1 and CDR2 are LGHNT and FRNRAP. CDR3 length: 13 residues. V was trimmed by 2 bases and J by 6 bases, leaving 8 bases between them. The CDR3 protein is CASGLQGPNEQFF. The CDR3 DNA follows: TGTGCTAGTGGTTTGCAGGGGCCCAATGAGCAGTTCTTC.

In this sample, this clone turned up a few times. The chain employs TRBV18 and TRBJ1-2; D possibly corresponds to TRBD1 (5 bases). From germline, CDR1 is KGHSH and CDR2 LQKENI. V lost 4 bases and J 0 bases, leaving 12 bases between the germline ends. The CDR3 is made up of 15 amino acids. The CDR3 region has the DNA TGTGCCAGCTCACAGTTTTCACAGGCTAACTATGGCTACACCTTC. It encodes CASSQFSQANYGYTF.

The chain employs TRBV5-1 and TRBJ2-3; D is perhaps TRBD1 (5 bases). The CDR3 runs to 14 residues. Germline CDR1 SGHRS, CDR2 YFSETQ. V was pared by 4 bases and J by 6 bases, with 15 bases between. The CDR3 sequence: CASSLRVPSDTQYF. CDR3 nucleotide sequence: TGCGCCAGCAGCCTCAGGGTGCCCTCCGATACGCAGTATTTT.

This sequence joins TRBV7-9 and TRBJ1-2; TRBD1 agrees at 12 bases. CDR3 length: 13 residues. The germline V gene has CDR1 SEHNR and CDR2 FQNEAQ (reference sequence). J was trimmed by 8 bases and V by 3 bases; bases with no gene match: 1. CDR3 residues: CASSLGQGAGYTF. The CDR3 DNA sequence: TGTGCCAGCAGCTTGGGACAGGGGGCAGGCTACACCTTC.

The CDR3 sequence is CSVLGQLSGNTIYF. CDR3 DNA sequence: TGCAGCGTCCTCGGACAGCTCTCTGGAAACACCATATATTTT. V is TRBV29-1 and J is TRBJ1-3; possible D gene TRBD1, 6 bases. CDR3 length: 14 residues. V dropped 6 bases and J dropped 0 bases, with 12 bases sitting between them. Germline CDR1 and CDR2: SQVTM and ANQGSEA.

This clone was detected a few times. This chain links TRBV5-1 with TRBJ1-6; TRBD1 agrees at 7 bases. Looked up from germline, CDR1 is SGHRS and CDR2 is YFSETQ. The CDR3 covers 15 residues. The ends lost 2 bases at V and 9 bases at J; junction bases unmatched: 8. The CDR3 sequence is CASSLYRDSSSPLHF. The CDR3 DNA is TGCGCCAGCAGCTTATACCGGGACAGCAGTTCACCCCTCCACTTT.

The chain carries TRBV18 and TRBJ1-5, with D perhaps matching TRBD1 (5 bases). V gave up 3 bases and J gave up 3 bases, with 12 bases separating them. CDR1 and CDR2 from the germline V gene are KGHSH and LQKENI. This CDR3 has 15 amino acids. In DNA form, the CDR3 reads TGTGCCAGCTCACCTGCGGGACCGGACAATCAGCCCCAGCATTTT. Amino acid sequence: CASSPAGPDNQPQHF.

This chain connects TRBV11-3 to TRBJ2-7; D might be TRBD2 (6 bases). The CDR3 spans 14 residues. Germline V gives CDR1 SGHNT, CDR2 YENEEA. V was trimmed by 4 bases and J by 2 bases, leaving 12 bases between them. The CDR3: CASSSGTSTYEQYF. Here the CDR3 DNA reads TGTGCCAGCAGCTCCGGGACTTCTACCTACGAGCAGTACTTC.

The chain combines TRBV5-1 with TRBJ1-1, with 10 bases fitting TRBD1. Germline trimming cut 0 bases from V and 0 bases from J; bases unmatched to any gene: 5. Germline CDR1 reads SGHRS; CDR2 reads YFSETQ. This CDR3 is built from 17 residues. The CDR3 here is CASSLGQGAGMNTEAFF. The CDR3 nucleotides are TGCGCCAGCAGCTTGGGACAGGGGGCTGGTATGAACACTGAAGCTTTCTTT.

J is TRBJ2-7 and V is TRBV7-8; D unresolved. This CDR3 region has 12 residues. CDR1 is SGHVS, CDR2 FQNEAQ, per germline. V shed 1 base and J shed 6 bases, with 7 bases lying between them. The CDR3 is CASSLEYSEQYF. As DNA, the CDR3 is TGTGCCAGCAGCTTAGAATACAGCGAGCAGTACTTC.

V usage is TRBV5-6 and J usage is TRBJ2-1, with D unresolved. Germline CDR1 is SGHDT and CDR2 is YYEEEE. The length of the CDR3 is 14 residues. Trimming shortened V by 3 bases and J by 4 bases, and 11 bases separated the two germline ends. CDR3 in amino acids: CASSSSRVYNEQFF. CDR3 nucleotide sequence: TGTGCCAGCAGCTCCTCCCGGGTTTACAATGAGCAGTTCTTC.

DNA of the CDR3: TGTGCCAGCAGCTCATATAATTCACCCCTCCACTTT. Translation: CASSSYNSPLHF. This rearrangement joins TRBV5-4 to TRBJ1-6; D is unclear. Looked up from germline, CDR1 is SGHNT and CDR2 is YYREEE (reference sequence). The V gene lost 3 bases and the J gene lost 4 bases, with 2 bases spanning the gap. The CDR3 has 12 residues.

The gene calls are TRBV18 and TRBJ1-6; D unclear. Germline V lookup: CDR1 KGHSH, CDR2 LQKENI. The ends were cut back, 3 bases at V and 9 bases at J, with 15 bases in the middle. This CDR3 has 15 amino acids. The CDR3 spells CASSPPGPEASPLHF. The CDR3 DNA sequence: TGTGCCAGCTCACCTCCCGGTCCCGAGGCTTCACCCCTCCACTTT.

The J gene is TRBJ2-5, the V gene TRBV9; 8 bases fit TRBD2. Unmatched junction bases numbered 19, after V lost 2 bases and J lost 7 bases. The CDR3 consists of 18 residues. The V gene's germline CDR1 is SGDLS and CDR2 YYNGEE. In DNA, the CDR3 is TGTGCCAGCAGCGTGGGCGATGGAACGGGGGGGCCCAGAGGGACCCAGTACTTC. The encoded protein is CASSVGDGTGGPRGTQYF.

The chain is built from TRBV3-1 (or the pseudogene TRBV3-2) and TRBJ1-3; no definite D call. The germline CDR1 and CDR2 sequences are LGHDT and YNNKEL (reference sequence). The CDR3 sequence is 12 residues long. V was pared by 7 bases and J by 1 base, with 5 bases between. CDR3 sequence: CASTLSGNTIYF. CDR3 bases: TGTGCCAGCACCTTATCTGGAAACACCATATATTTT.

This clone was found once. The V and J genes are TRBV2 and TRBJ2-1; D remains ambiguous. Trimming shortened V by 6 bases and J by 9 bases, and 12 bases separated the two germline ends. Germline V gene sequence: CDR1 SNHLY, CDR2 FYNNEI. CDR3 size: 12 residues. CDR3: CASRESPGEQFF. In nucleotides, the CDR3 is TGTGCCAGCAGAGAATCCCCCGGTGAGCAGTTCTTC.

The chain combines TRBV11-2 with TRBJ2-5, with unresolved D. Germline V gene data show CDR1 as SGHAT and CDR2 as FQNNGV. V was pared by 2 bases and J by 5 bases, with 9 bases between. The CDR3 runs to 13 residues. The CDR3: CASSLLARETQYF. The CDR3 nucleotides read TGTGCCAGCAGCTTATTGGCGAGGGAGACCCAGTACTTC.

A single count supports this clone. This chain uses TRBV30 with TRBJ2-7; TRBD1 aligns across 8 bases. This CDR3 is built from 11 residues. Germline-derived CDR1 and CDR2 are GTSNPN and SVGIG (reference sequence). Trimming removed 6 bases from V and 5 bases from J; junction bases left unmatched: 3. In DNA form, the CDR3 reads TGTGCCTGCTCGACAGGGGACGAGCAGTACTTC. It encodes CACSTGDEQYF.

This chain joins TRBV11-2 and TRBJ2-3, with 8 bases that match TRBD1. The CDR3 contains 13 residues. Per the germline V gene, CDR1 is SGHAT and CDR2 is FQNNGV. With V trimmed by 3 bases and J by 5 bases, 1 base remained unmatched. CDR3 amino acids: CASSLDRVDTQYF. In DNA, the CDR3 is TGTGCCAGCAGCTTGGACAGGGTAGATACGCAGTATTTT.

The rearrangement joins TRBV2 to TRBJ2-3, with a weak D call TRBD1 (6 bases). The V end lost 5 bases, the J end lost 0 bases, and 12 bases lay between the germline ends. The CDR3 length is 15 residues. The germline V gene encodes CDR1 SNHLY and CDR2 FYNNEI. The CDR3 nucleotides are TGTGCCAGCAGTCTCGGGACACTCAGCACAGATACGCAGTATTTT. Its translation: CASSLGTLSTDTQYF.

The chain recombines TRBV12-3 or TRBV12-4 with TRBJ1-5; a possible D gene is TRBD1 (5 bases). Trimming took 6 bases from V and 15 from J, leaving 15 bases between them. The CDR3 is made up of 11 amino acids. The CDR3 DNA is TGTGCCAGCAGATACCAGGGCCCCTGGCATTTT. Residues: CASRYQGPWHF.

The chain couples TRBV4-1 to TRBJ1-5; D uncertain. V was pared by 4 bases and J by 0 bases, with 7 bases between. The V gene's germline CDR1 is MGHRA and CDR2 YSYEKL. The CDR3 is made up of 14 amino acids. The CDR3 region has the DNA TGCGCCAGCAGCCGTGAGGGTAGCAATCAGCCCCAGCATTTT. It codes for CASSREGSNQPQHF.

The chain employs TRBV12-3 or TRBV12-4 and TRBJ1-1; D uncertain. The ends were cut back, 4 bases at V and 10 bases at J, with 13 bases in the middle. The CDR3 is made up of 12 amino acids. CDR3 coding DNA: TGTGCCAGCAGTTCCGGGAACCCTACAGCTTTCTTT. This encodes CASSSGNPTAFF.

The chain joins TRBV19 to TRBJ2-4; D call uncertain. Trimming took 6 bases from V and 0 from J, leaving 9 bases between them. This CDR3 spans 14 amino acids. The germline CDR1 and CDR2 sequences are LNHDA and SQIVND (reference sequence). The DNA of the CDR3 is TGTGCCAGTAGGCGTAGAGGAGCCAAAAACATTCAGTACTTC. Translation gives CASRRRGAKNIQYF.

The CDR3 DNA reads as TGCGCCAGCAGCTCCCTCGACAGGATTATCACAGATACGCAGTATTTT. Protein product: CASSSLDRIITDTQYF. The gene calls are TRBV5-1 and TRBJ2-3, with D perhaps matching TRBD1 (6 bases). Germline CDR1 is SGHRS and CDR2 is YFSETQ. V lost 3 bases to trimming and J lost 2 bases, with 16 bases between them. CDR3 length: 16 residues.

The rearrangement joins TRBV30 to TRBJ1-6, with 7 bases matching TRBD1. The CDR3 runs to 13 residues. Germline trimming cut 5 bases from V and 10 bases from J; bases unmatched to any gene: 8. Germline lookup yields CDR1 GTSNPN and CDR2 SVGIG (reference sequence). CDR3 region: CAWGDRQESPLHF. DNA for the CDR3: TGTGCCTGGGGGGACAGACAAGAATCACCCCTCCACTTT. Full variable domain (outside the CDR3, taken from reference TRBV30 and TRBJ1-6): SQTIHQWPATLVQPVGSPLSLECTVEGTSNPNLYWYRQAAGRGLQLLFYSVGIGQISSEVPQNLSASRPQDRQFILSSKKLLLSDSGFYLCAWGDRQESPLHFGNGTRLTVT.

The chain carries TRBV29-1 and TRBJ2-1, with 8 nucleotides matching TRBD1. The CDR3 sequence is 14 residues long. CDR1 SQVTM and CDR2 ANQGSEA come from the germline V gene. With 1 base clipped from V and 7 bases from J, the junction kept 6 bases outside the gene matches. CDR3: CSVEAQGATNEQFF. The CDR3 nucleotides are TGCAGCGTTGAAGCCCAGGGGGCCACAAATGAGCAGTTCTTC.